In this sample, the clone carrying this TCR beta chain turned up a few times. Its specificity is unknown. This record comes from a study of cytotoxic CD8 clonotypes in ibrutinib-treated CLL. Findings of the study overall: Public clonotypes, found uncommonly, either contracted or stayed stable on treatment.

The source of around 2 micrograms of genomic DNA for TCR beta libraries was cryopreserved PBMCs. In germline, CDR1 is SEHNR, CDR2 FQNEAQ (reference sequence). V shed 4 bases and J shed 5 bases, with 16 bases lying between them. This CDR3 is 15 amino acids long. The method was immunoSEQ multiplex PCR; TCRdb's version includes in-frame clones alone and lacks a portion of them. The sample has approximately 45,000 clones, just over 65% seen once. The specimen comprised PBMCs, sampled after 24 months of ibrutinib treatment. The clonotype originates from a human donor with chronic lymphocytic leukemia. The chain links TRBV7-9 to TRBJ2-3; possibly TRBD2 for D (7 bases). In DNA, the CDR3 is TGTGCCAGCAGCTCTTGGGAGGGGGGCATAGATACGCAGTATTTT. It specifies CASSSWEGGIDTQYF.